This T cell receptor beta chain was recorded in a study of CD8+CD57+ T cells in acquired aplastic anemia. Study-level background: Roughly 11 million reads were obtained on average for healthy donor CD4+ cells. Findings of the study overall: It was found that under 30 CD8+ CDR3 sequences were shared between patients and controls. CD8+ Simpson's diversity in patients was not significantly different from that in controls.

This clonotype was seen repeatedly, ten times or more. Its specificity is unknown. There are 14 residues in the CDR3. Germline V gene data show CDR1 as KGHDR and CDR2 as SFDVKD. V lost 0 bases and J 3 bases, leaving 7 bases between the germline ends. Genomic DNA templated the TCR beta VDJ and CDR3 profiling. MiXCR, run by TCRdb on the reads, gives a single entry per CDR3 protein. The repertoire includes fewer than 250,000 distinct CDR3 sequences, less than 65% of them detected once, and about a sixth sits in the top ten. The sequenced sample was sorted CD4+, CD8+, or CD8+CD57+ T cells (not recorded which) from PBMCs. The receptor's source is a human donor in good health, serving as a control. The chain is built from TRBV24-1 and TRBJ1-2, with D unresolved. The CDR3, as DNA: TGTGCCACCAGTGATTTGCTGACCGACTATGGCTACACCTTC. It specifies CATSDLLTDYGYTF.